This section outlines one TCR beta chain sequence together with its context. The clone's antigen remains unknown. No qualities accompany the bases; no much larger clone lies one base away. In the prospective study, participants were about 18 to 95 years old, resided in around 25 geographic areas of the United States, and were enrolled through a virtual design. In the prospective study, participants were assigned to cohorts based on the clinical history participants reported in a screening survey and a study questionnaire. In the prospective study, mobile phlebotomists collected whole blood, serum and a nasopharyngeal or oropharyngeal swab from each participant. Participants in the prospective study had the option to provide additional blood draws and questionnaires over an approximately 2-month period. Before DNA extraction, blood samples from the prospective study were shipped at room temperature or frozen.

Trimming removed 3 bases from V and 5 bases from J; the gene matches leave 2 bases unexplained. Reading from cysteine to phenylalanine, the CDR3 counts 13 amino acids. Just the 39-base CDR3 DNA is kept, in frame starting at base 1. Looking up the germline V gene yields CDR1 KGHSH and CDR2 LQKENI. This entry is derived from a study of blood T cell repertoires in COVID-19 (dated by TCRdb to the early 2020s). Background on the whole study: Samples from collaborators originated in the United States, Italy and Spain and spanned both the acute and convalescent phases of COVID-19. The material from the prospective study consisted of cDNA or gDNA derived from T cells, B-cell-depleted T cells, or PBMCs. Nearly every sample came with metadata listing a de-identified subject ID, COVID-19 status, age in years and sex. HLA class I and class II types, where available, came from metadata supplied by the sample provider rather than from assay-based typing. The dataset comprised deeply sampled blood TCRbeta repertoires from subjects exposed to, actively infected with, or recovered from COVID-19. Samples came from the ongoing ImmuneRACE study (first 160 participants) plus 1,254 subjects from 6 global collaborators. The repertoires were released in a freely available public database intended as a resource for research on the immune response to SARS-CoV-2.

TCRbeta CDR3 regions were amplified from genomic DNA by means of the immunoSEQ Assay, a bias-controlled multiplex PCR. As for the authors' bioinformatics: Within the assay, amplification of reference gene primers was used to estimate how many nucleated cells each sample contained. To quantify the absolute abundance of each unique TCRbeta CDR3 rearrangement, sequence reads were collapsed and filtered. Productive Simpson clonality was computed per sample as the square root of Simpson's diversity index over productive rearrangements. Entries here come from immuneACCESS through TCRdb and include only in-frame sequences with V and J called. Some clones fail to appear in such tables; in the studies checked, an unresolved V gene covers under half of the shortfall, and the cause of the remainder is unknown. V and J calls plus clone size are reproduced from that table; the DNA served to infer D and trimming. The sample has over 300,000 clones on record, approximately 87% of them singletons. The ten largest clones add up to roughly 0.97% of the sample.

Overall results and qualifications from the work: The amount of clinical and demographic metadata varied by source and participant and was provided uncurated.

The TCR sequence derives from a woman aged 30 to 39 with acute COVID-19. The specimen was PBMCs or T cells enriched from blood (not recorded which). The V and J genes are TRBV18 and TRBJ2-3, and TRBD2 matches 7 of the central bases. The CDR3 corresponds to CASSPIAGDTQYF. In nucleotide form, the sequence is TGTGCCAGCTCACCGATAGCGGGAGATACGCAGTATTTT.